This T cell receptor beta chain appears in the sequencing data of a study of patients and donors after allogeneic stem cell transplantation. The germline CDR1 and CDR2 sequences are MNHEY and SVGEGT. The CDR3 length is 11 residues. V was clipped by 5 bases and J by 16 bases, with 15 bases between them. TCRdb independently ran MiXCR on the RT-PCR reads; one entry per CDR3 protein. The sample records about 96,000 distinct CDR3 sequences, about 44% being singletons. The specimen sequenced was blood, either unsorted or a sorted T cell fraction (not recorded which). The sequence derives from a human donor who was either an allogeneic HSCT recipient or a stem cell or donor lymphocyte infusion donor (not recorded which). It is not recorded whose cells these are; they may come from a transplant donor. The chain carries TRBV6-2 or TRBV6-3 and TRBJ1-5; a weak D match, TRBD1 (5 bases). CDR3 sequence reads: CASSPPGRPHF. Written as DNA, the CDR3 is TGTGCCAGCAGTCCCCCGGGACGGCCCCATTTT.